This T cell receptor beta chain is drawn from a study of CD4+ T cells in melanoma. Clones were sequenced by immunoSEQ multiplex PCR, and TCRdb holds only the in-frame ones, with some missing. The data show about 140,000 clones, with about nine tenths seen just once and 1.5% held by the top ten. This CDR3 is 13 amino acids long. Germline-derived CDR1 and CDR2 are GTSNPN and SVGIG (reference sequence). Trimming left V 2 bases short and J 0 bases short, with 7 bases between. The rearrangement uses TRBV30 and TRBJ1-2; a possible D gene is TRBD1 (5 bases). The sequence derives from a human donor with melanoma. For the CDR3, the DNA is TGTGCCTGGAGTACGACAGCTAACTATGGCTACACCTTC. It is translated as CAWSTTANYGYTF.